The 29 T cell receptor beta chains listed next were all sequenced from one sample in a study of cytomegalovirus exposure and HLA in healthy donors. The PCR had 60 Vbeta and 13 Jbeta primers. The table came from immunoSEQ multiplex PCR; TCRdb's copy has only in-frame clones and leaves some out. The sample gives some 180,000 clones, around four fifths of which show up once; 1.5% to 2% is in the top ten. The sample comprised PBMCs. The receptors derive from a woman between 25 and 40 years old in good health and CMV-seronegative.

J is TRBJ2-5 and V is TRBV5-1; D uncertain. Germline values: CDR1 SGHRS, CDR2 YFSETQ. Trimming pared 1 base from V and 5 bases from J, leaving 6 bases between. CDR3 size: 12 residues. The CDR3 DNA follows: TGCGCCAGCAGCTTGTCTTTTGAGACCCAGTACTTC. It is translated as CASSLSFETQYF.

This chain links TRBV30 with TRBJ1-2; D might be TRBD1 (6 bases). Trimming cost V 4 bases and J 6 bases, with 18 bases left between them. The CDR3 contains 14 residues. Germline loops: CDR1 GTSNPN, CDR2 SVGIG (reference sequence). The CDR3 nucleotides are TGTGCCTGGACCGCCCGGACAGCGGCCCATGGCTACACCTTC. Protein: CAWTARTAAHGYTF.

The rearrangement joins TRBV30 to TRBJ1-1; TRBD1 is a possible D gene (6 bases). Trimming took 5 bases from V and 5 from J, leaving 21 bases between them. The germline V gene encodes CDR1 GTSNPN and CDR2 SVGIG (reference sequence). The CDR3 spans 15 residues. The CDR3 loop is CAWCEPRDKVTEAFF. CDR3 DNA sequence: TGTGCCTGGTGCGAGCCCCGGGACAAGGTTACTGAAGCTTTCTTT. The entire variable domain, with the rest obtained from reference TRBV30 and TRBJ1-1, is as follows: SQTIHQWPATLVQPVGSPLSLECTVEGTSNPNLYWYRQAAGRGLQLLFYSVGIGQISSEVPQNLSASRPQDRQFILSSKKLLLSDSGFYLCAWCEPRDKVTEAFFGQGTRLTVV.

Only a few counts were recorded for this clone. The CDR3 protein is CASSDTANYGYTF. The CDR3 bases are TGTGCCAGCAGTGACACAGCTAACTATGGCTACACCTTC. The V call is TRBV6-1, the J call TRBJ1-2; D gene uncertain. The germline V gene has CDR1 MNHNS and CDR2 SASEGT. The CDR3 extends over 13 amino acids. Trimming took off 3 bases at V and 0 bases at J, with 5 bases between the two ends.

The V gene is TRBV9, the J gene TRBJ2-1; tentatively, D is TRBD2 (6 bases). V lost 0 bases to trimming and J lost 0 bases, with 16 bases between them. The CDR3 loop spans 18 amino acids. Germline lookup yields CDR1 SGDLS and CDR2 YYNGEE. CDR3 sequence (DNA): TGTGCCAGCAGCGTAGGGCCGGGTAGCGGCCGCTCCTACAATGAGCAGTTCTTC. Its translation: CASSVGPGSGRSYNEQFF.

The chain links TRBV14 to TRBJ1-6, with 7 bases matching TRBD1. V lost 2 bases, J lost 7 bases, and 14 bases stayed unmatched. CDR3 length: 18 residues. Germline V gene sequence: CDR1 SGHDN, CDR2 FVKESK. The CDR3 here is CASSQIGVGGVANSPLHF. The CDR3 DNA sequence: TGTGCCAGCAGCCAAATTGGGGTAGGGGGCGTAGCGAATTCACCCCTCCACTTT.

The rearrangement uses TRBV5-1 and TRBJ2-1; TRBD2 aligns across 8 bases. CDR3 length: 14 residues. Unmatched junction bases numbered 1, after V lost 2 bases and J lost 3 bases. Looked up from germline, CDR1 is SGHRS and CDR2 is YFSETQ. CDR3 nucleotide sequence: TGCGCCAGCAGCTTCGGGACTAGCTACAATGAGCAGTTCTTC. Residues: CASSFGTSYNEQFF.

For the CDR3, the DNA is TGTGCCAGCAGCGTACTAGCGGGTAGTTACGAGCAGTACTTC. Its translation is CASSVLAGSYEQYF. The chain uses TRBV11-2 and TRBJ2-7; 9 nucleotides align to TRBD2. The CDR3 length is 14 residues. CDR1 and CDR2 (germline): SGHAT, FQNNGV. V was clipped by 5 bases and J by 4 bases; unmatched bases: 6.

The chain couples TRBV27 to TRBJ2-5, with a tentative D call TRBD2 (6 bases). V lost 5 bases to trimming and J lost 2 bases, with 18 bases between them. This CDR3 has 16 amino acids. In germline, CDR1 is MNHEY, CDR2 SMNVEV (reference sequence). As DNA, the CDR3 is TGTGCCAGCAGTGCATCCGGGACGGCGGGGCAAGAGACCCAGTACTTC. Translating it yields CASSASGTAGQETQYF.

The chain recombines TRBV6-1 with TRBJ2-3; TRBD1 matches 7 bases. Trimming at V came to 5 bases and at J to 2 bases, leaving 7 bases not matched to a gene. Germline V lookup: CDR1 MNHNS, CDR2 SASEGT. CDR3 length: 15 amino acids. The CDR3 coding sequence is TGTGCCAGCAGTCCTACAGGGGCAGTCACAGATACGCAGTATTTT. This codes for CASSPTGAVTDTQYF.

This chain links TRBV6-5 with TRBJ1-2, with 8 bases identical to TRBD1. Trimming cost V 8 bases and J 4 bases; bases outside gene matches: 9. The germline V gene has CDR1 MNHEY and CDR2 SVGAGI. The CDR3 has 14 residues. As DNA, the CDR3 is TGTGCCAGCGGAGAAACAGGGGGTACCTATGGCTACACCTTC. Its protein product is CASGETGGTYGYTF.

This clone was counted a single time. The chain joins TRBV10-3 to TRBJ2-7; 7 positions match TRBD1. The CDR3 consists of 15 residues. Germline assignment: CDR1 ENHRY and CDR2 SYGVKD. J lost 2 bases, V lost 9 bases, and 13 bases had no gene match. The CDR3 coding sequence is TGTGCCATTTCTCAGGGGGTTTCTACGACCTACGAGCAGTACTTC. Its protein product is CAISQGVSTTYEQYF.

This sequence joins TRBV5-5 and TRBJ1-1; unclear D gene. The CDR3 has 14 amino acids. Trimming removed 6 bases from V and 5 bases from J, with 17 bases in between. CDR1 and CDR2 from the germline V gene are SGHKS and YYEKEE (reference sequence). CDR3: CASTSRLLGTEAFF. CDR3 coding DNA: TGTGCCAGCACCTCCAGACTATTGGGGACTGAAGCTTTCTTT. The whole variable domain, filled in from reference TRBV5-5 and TRBJ1-1, reads DAGVTQSPTHLIKTRGQQVTLRCSPISGHKSVSWYQQVLGQGPQFIFQYYEKEERGRGNFPDRFSARQFPNYSSELNVNALLLGDSALYLCASTSRLLGTEAFFGQGTRLTVV.

This clone was seen just once. The V and J genes are TRBV27 and TRBJ1-6; 7 bases line up with TRBD1. Germline assignment: CDR1 MNHEY and CDR2 SMNVEV (reference sequence). The junction had 2 bases not matched to a gene; V was cut back by 5 bases and J by 1 base. CDR3 length equals 15 residues. CDR3 coding DNA: TGTGCCAGCAGTATACAGGGGTCCTATAATTCACCCCTCCACTTT. As protein: CASSIQGSYNSPLHF.

This chain's CDR3 is CASSYRTVQETQYF. CDR3 sequence (DNA): TGTGCCAGCAGCTACAGGACAGTTCAAGAGACCCAGTACTTC. The rearrangement links TRBV6-5 to TRBJ2-5, with a weak D call TRBD1 (6 bases). Trimming took 6 bases from V and 2 from J, leaving 13 bases between them. The germline CDR1 and CDR2 sequences are MNHEY and SVGAGI. This CDR3 contains 14 residues.

The sample holds one count of this clone. This rearrangement joins TRBV4-2 to TRBJ1-1, with 7 bases lining up with TRBD1. J was trimmed by 1 base and V by 1 base; bases with no gene match: 9. CDR1 LGHNA and CDR2 YNFKEQ come from the germline V gene. The CDR3 extends over 17 amino acids. CDR3 DNA sequence: TGTGCCAGCAGCCAAGGGATCGACAGGGCGGCGAACACTGAAGCTTTCTTT. Amino acid sequence: CASSQGIDRAANTEAFF.

The V gene is TRBV7-9, the J gene TRBJ2-7, with D perhaps matching TRBD2 (5 bases). The CDR3 covers 14 residues. Germline V gene sequence: CDR1 SEHNR, CDR2 FQNEAQ (reference sequence). The ends were cut back, 5 bases at V and 2 bases at J, with 13 bases in the middle. The CDR3: CASSPQGLTYEQYF. In DNA form, the CDR3 reads TGTGCCAGCAGCCCCCAAGGACTGACCTACGAGCAGTACTTC.

In regard to this clone: This sample includes further DNA sequences coding for the same CDR3. The chain employs TRBV29-1 and TRBJ1-1; TRBD1 matches 8 bases. Trimming at V came to 4 bases and at J to 5 bases, leaving 3 bases not matched to a gene. Germline V CDR1 and CDR2: SQVTM, ANQGSEA. This CDR3 has 12 residues. Here the CDR3 reads CSVGTGNTEAFF. CDR3 DNA sequence: TGCAGCGTTGGGACAGGGAATACTGAAGCTTTCTTT. The full variable domain, with the rest looked up from reference TRBV29-1 and TRBJ1-1, is SAVISQKPSRDICQRGTSLTIQCQVDSQVTMMFWYRQQPGQSLTLIATANQGSEATYESGFVIDKFPISRPNLTFSTLTVSNMSPEDSSIYLCSVGTGNTEAFFGQGTRLTVV.

This clone appeared a few times. The rearrangement joins TRBV9 to TRBJ2-1; 11 positions match TRBD2. The CDR3 runs 16 residues. Germline V gives CDR1 SGDLS, CDR2 YYNGEE. The V gene end was trimmed by 4 bases and the J gene end by 9 bases; junction bases not matched to a gene: 12. The CDR3 DNA is TGTGCCAGCAGCTCCATAGCGGGGGGGCCAAGAAGTGAGCAGTTCTTC. This encodes CASSSIAGGPRSEQFF.

V is TRBV6-1 and J is TRBJ1-2, with 7 bases identical to TRBD1. Germline V lookup: CDR1 MNHNS, CDR2 SASEGT. Trimming took 8 bases from V and 0 from J; bases not matched to a gene: 9. CDR3 length equals 15 residues. CDR3 residues: CASRDSGDPNYGYTF. The CDR3 nucleotides read TGTGCCAGCCGGGACAGCGGAGACCCTAACTATGGCTACACCTTC.

In this sample, this clone is medium-sized (0.01 to 0.1%). V and J are TRBV10-2 and TRBJ2-7, with D possibly TRBD1 on 6 matching bases. The germline V gene encodes CDR1 WSHSY and CDR2 SAAADI. The CDR3 covers 12 residues. With 5 bases removed from V and 5 bases from J, the gap between germline ends came to 10 bases. The CDR3 here is CASSLQGNEQYF. The CDR3 DNA follows: TGCGCCAGCAGTTTACAGGGAAACGAGCAGTACTTC.

The V gene is TRBV30, the J gene TRBJ1-1; weak D call: TRBD1 (6 bases). The length of the CDR3 is 21 residues. CDR1 is GTSNPN and CDR2 is SVGIG in the germline V gene (reference sequence). The V and J ends lost 3 bases and 2 bases respectively, with 34 bases between them. CDR3 sequence (DNA): TGTGCCTGGAGGAAGAGGAGTGCGGGGGGCCTACAAATGGGGCCTAACACTGAAGCTTTCTTT. It encodes CAWRKRSAGGLQMGPNTEAFF. The full variable domain, with the rest looked up from reference TRBV30 and TRBJ1-1, is SQTIHQWPATLVQPVGSPLSLECTVEGTSNPNLYWYRQAAGRGLQLLFYSVGIGQISSEVPQNLSASRPQDRQFILSSKKLLLSDSGFYLCAWRKRSAGGLQMGPNTEAFFGQGTRLTVV.

V gene TRBV6-6 combines with J gene TRBJ2-1; D is perhaps TRBD1 (5 bases). V dropped 0 bases and J dropped 10 bases, with 10 bases sitting between them. The germline CDR1 and CDR2 sequences are MNHNY and SVGAGI (reference sequence). This CDR3 comprises 13 residues. The CDR3 DNA reads TGTGCCAGCAGTTACTCAGGGGATCAGGAGCAGTTCTTC. As protein: CASSYSGDQEQFF.

The chain joins TRBV6-5 to TRBJ2-7, with TRBD1 matching over 10 bases. The germline CDR1 and CDR2 sequences are MNHEY and SVGAGI. CDR3 length: 15 amino acids. J lost 4 bases, V lost 6 bases, and 9 bases had no gene match. CDR3 DNA: TGTGCCAGCAGCCGTGCTGGACAGGGGGTGTACGAGCAGTACTTC. Translation: CASSRAGQGVYEQYF.

The CDR3 DNA sequence: TGTGCCAGCAGCCGATATAGACAGGGCTGGAACACTGAAGCTTTCTTT. Translating gives CASSRYRQGWNTEAFF. V and J are TRBV14 and TRBJ1-1; 7 positions match TRBD1. Per the germline V gene, CDR1 is SGHDN and CDR2 is FVKESK. The CDR3 extends over 16 amino acids. With 4 bases clipped from V and 1 base from J, the junction kept 9 bases outside the gene matches.

The V and J genes are TRBV4-1 and TRBJ2-7, with 7 positions matching TRBD1. This CDR3 has 15 amino acids. Unmatched junction bases numbered 12, after V lost 4 bases and J lost 6 bases. Germline V gene data show CDR1 as MGHRA and CDR2 as YSYEKL. The CDR3 loop reads CASSPPTGLGREQYF. In nucleotides, the CDR3 is TGCGCCAGCAGCCCTCCGACAGGGCTAGGGCGCGAGCAGTACTTC.

This chain connects TRBV2 to TRBJ1-5; 8 nucleotides line up with TRBD1. The V gene end was trimmed by 6 bases and the J gene end by 5 bases; junction bases not matched to a gene: 9. This CDR3 has 15 amino acids. Germline lookup yields CDR1 SNHLY and CDR2 FYNNEI. DNA of the CDR3: TGTGCCAGCAGAGCAAATGGACAGGGACATCAGCCCCAGCATTTT. As protein: CASRANGQGHQPQHF.

The CDR3 DNA sequence: TGCGCCAGCAGCTTGGCCCCAGCGGGGGGGCCTGAGACCCAGTACTTC. As protein: CASSLAPAGGPETQYF. The V gene is TRBV5-1, the J gene TRBJ2-5, with 10 bases aligning to TRBD2. Per the germline V gene, CDR1 is SGHRS and CDR2 is YFSETQ. V was clipped by 0 bases and J by 5 bases; unmatched bases: 7. The CDR3 runs 16 residues.

The chain couples TRBV7-9 to TRBJ1-5; TRBD1 is a possible D gene (5 bases). CDR3 length: 17 amino acids. Trimming pared 4 bases from V and 2 bases from J, leaving 18 bases between. Germline V gene data show CDR1 as SEHNR and CDR2 as FQNEAQ (reference sequence). This CDR3 reads CASSSDWGGGGNQPQHF. The CDR3 region has the DNA TGTGCCAGCAGCTCCGATTGGGGGGGTGGCGGCAATCAGCCCCAGCATTTT.